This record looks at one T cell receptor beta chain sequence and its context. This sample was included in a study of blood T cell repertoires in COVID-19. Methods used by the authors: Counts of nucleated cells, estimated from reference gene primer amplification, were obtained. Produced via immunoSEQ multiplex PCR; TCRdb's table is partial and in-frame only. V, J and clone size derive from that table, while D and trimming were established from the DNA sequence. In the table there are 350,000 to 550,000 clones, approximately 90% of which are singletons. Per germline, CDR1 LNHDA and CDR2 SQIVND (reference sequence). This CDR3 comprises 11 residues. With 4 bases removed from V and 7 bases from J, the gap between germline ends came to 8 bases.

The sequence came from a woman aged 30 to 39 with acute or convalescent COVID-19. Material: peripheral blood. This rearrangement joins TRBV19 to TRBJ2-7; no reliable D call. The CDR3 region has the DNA TGTGCCAGTAGTACATCCGGGGAGCAGTACTTC. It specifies CASSTSGEQYF. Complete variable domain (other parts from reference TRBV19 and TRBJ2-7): DGGITQSPKYLFRKEGQNVTLSCEQNLNHDAMYWYRQDPGQGLRLIYYSQIVNDFQKGDIAEGYSVSREKKESFPLTVTSAQKNPTAFYLCASSTSGEQYFGPGTRLTVT.